These 21 T cell receptor beta chains share one sample of origin, sequenced in a study of type 1 regulatory T cells. TCRdb analysed the reads with MiXCR anew, one entry per CDR3 protein. The table shows about 2,500 distinct CDR3 sequences, with roughly 7% occurring only once. Sequencing was carried out using CD4+ T cells, either the whole sample or a sorted fraction (not recorded which). These TCRs come from a human donor in good health.

By frequency in the sample, this clonotype is medium-sized. The chain's CDR3 is CASSSSTGGTEAFF. CDR3 bases: TGCGCCAGCAGCTCGTCGACAGGGGGGACTGAAGCTTTCTTT. This chain joins TRBV5-1 and TRBJ1-1; 9 bases line up with TRBD1. The V gene end was trimmed by 3 bases and the J gene end by 5 bases; junction bases not matched to a gene: 5. The CDR3 spans 14 residues. The germline CDR1 and CDR2 sequences are SGHRS and YFSETQ. Drawing the rest from reference TRBV5-1 and TRBJ1-1, the complete variable domain is KAGVTQTPRYLIKTRGQQVTLSCSPISGHRSVSWYQQTPGQGLQFLFEYFSETQRNKGNFPGRFSGRQFSNSRSEMNVSTLELGDSALYLCASSSSTGGTEAFFGQGTRLTVV.

This clonotype rates as medium-sized. CDR3 sequence (DNA): TGCAGTGCCACTGCCGGGGAACCCCCATATACGCAGTATTTT. Translation: CSATAGEPPYTQYF. The chain combines TRBV20-1 with TRBJ2-3; possibly TRBD2 for D (5 bases). CDR1 is DFQATT and CDR2 is SNEGSKA in the germline V gene (reference sequence). This CDR3 has 14 amino acids. The V and J ends lost 6 bases and 7 bases respectively, with 20 bases between them.

Turning to this clonotype: This may stem from a read error, because a much larger clone lies one nucleotide away. The genes are TRBV5-5 and TRBJ2-7, with 7 bases matching TRBD1. Germline lookup yields CDR1 SGHKS and CDR2 YYEKEE (reference sequence). The CDR3 consists of 13 residues. V shed 4 bases and J 6 bases; nucleotides not matched to a gene: 7. The DNA of the CDR3 is TGTGCCAGCAGCGTGAGACGACAGGGCGAGCAGTACTTC. The encoded protein is CASSVRRQGEQYF. The full variable domain, rest sourced from reference TRBV5-5 and TRBJ2-7, is DAGVTQSPTHLIKTRGQQVTLRCSPISGHKSVSWYQQVLGQGPQFIFQYYEKEERGRGNFPDRFSARQFPNYSSELNVNALLLGDSALYLCASSVRRQGEQYFGPGTRLTVT.

This clonotype is deemed medium-sized (0.01 to 0.1%). This chain joins TRBV12-3 or TRBV12-4 and TRBJ1-1; TRBD1 matches at 7 bases. The CDR3 covers 16 residues. V trimming: 7 bases; J trimming: 1 base; junction bases outside the gene matches: 12. Here the CDR3 DNA reads TGTGCCAGCACCGACGCTAGTTGGACAGGGAACACTGAAGCTTTCTTT. Protein: CASTDASWTGNTEAFF.

The V call is TRBV12-3 or TRBV12-4, the J call TRBJ2-3; the D gene is possibly TRBD2 (6 bases). With 3 bases removed from V and 0 bases from J, the gap between germline ends came to 13 bases. The CDR3 consists of 16 residues. In DNA form, the CDR3 reads TGTGCCAGCAGTTTGAATAGCGGATCTAGCACAGATACGCAGTATTTT. It translates to CASSLNSGSSTDTQYF.

In this sample, this clonotype is medium-sized. The chain has TRBV28 and TRBJ1-6; the D is unclear. The CDR3 has 17 residues. The germline V and J ends were trimmed by 2 bases and 0 bases, with 11 bases remaining between them. CDR1 MDHEN and CDR2 SYDVKM come from the germline V gene. The CDR3 protein is CASSLNPASSYNSPLHF. The DNA for the CDR3 is TGTGCCAGCAGTTTAAACCCGGCTAGCTCCTATAATTCACCCCTCCACTTT. Drawing the rest from reference TRBV28 and TRBJ1-6, the complete variable domain is DVKVTQSSRYLVKRTGEKVFLECVQDMDHENMFWYRQDPGLGLRLIYFSYDVKMKEKGDIPEGYSVSREKKERFSLILESASTNQTSMYLCASSLNPASSYNSPLHFGNGTRLTVT.

This clonotype qualifies as medium-sized (0.01 to 0.1%). This chain uses TRBV20-1 with TRBJ1-2; 8 positions match TRBD1. Per germline, CDR1 DFQATT and CDR2 SNEGSKA (reference sequence). J lost 4 bases, V lost 5 bases, and 9 bases had no gene match. The CDR3 length is 14 residues. The CDR3 loop is CSAGGQGQPYGYTF. In DNA form, the CDR3 reads TGCAGTGCTGGCGGACAGGGACAGCCCTATGGCTACACCTTC.

By frequency in the sample, this clonotype is medium-sized (0.01 to 0.1%). The V call is TRBV7-2, the J call TRBJ2-1; D is possibly TRBD1 (6 bases). The germline CDR1 and CDR2 sequences are SGHTA and FQGNSA. The CDR3 contains 14 residues. Trimming removed 5 bases from V and 5 bases from J, with 13 bases in between. CDR3 protein: CASSEGHTDNEQFF. The CDR3 DNA reads as TGTGCCAGCAGCGAGGGACATACAGACAATGAGCAGTTCTTC.

In its sample, this clonotype ranks as medium-sized. The rearrangement joins TRBV6-4 to TRBJ2-1; TRBD2 is a possible D gene (6 bases). V gave up 5 bases and J gave up 6 bases, with 17 bases separating them. The germline gives CDR1 MRHNA, CDR2 SNTAGT. The CDR3 has 15 residues. The CDR3 reads CASSSRDSRINEQFF. The DNA of the CDR3 is TGTGCCAGCAGTAGCCGGGACTCACGTATCAATGAGCAGTTCTTC.

In its sample, this clonotype ranks as medium-sized. V and J are TRBV20-1 and TRBJ1-5; D not certain. Germline CDR1 reads DFQATT; CDR2 reads SNEGSKA (reference sequence). V lost 0 bases, J lost 2 bases, and 5 bases lay in between. The CDR3 length is 13 residues. In DNA form, the CDR3 reads TGCAGTGCTAGAGAGGCCGGCAATCAGCCCCAGCATTTT. Translated: CSAREAGNQPQHF.

CDR3 sequence reads: CASSLGIRGWNTEAFF. CDR3 coding DNA: TGTGCCAGCAGCTTAGGTATCAGGGGATGGAACACTGAAGCTTTCTTT. V gene TRBV7-2 combines with J gene TRBJ1-1; possible D gene TRBD1, 6 bases. In germline, CDR1 is SGHTA, CDR2 FQGNSA. The CDR3 has 16 amino acids. Trimming removed 1 base from V and 1 base from J, with 13 bases in between.

This clonotype was counted between two and nine times. Just one base apart from a much larger clone, this may be a read error. This chain links TRBV20-1 with TRBJ2-5; 7 positions agree with TRBD2. This CDR3 is built from 16 residues. Germline CDR1 and CDR2: DFQATT and SNEGSKA (reference sequence). The V gene end was trimmed by 3 bases and the J gene end by 0 bases; junction bases not matched to a gene: 10. The CDR3 region has the DNA TGCAGTGCTAGCCATCTTACAGCGGGGAACCAAGAGACCCAGTACTTC. Its protein product is CSASHLTAGNQETQYF.

A remark on this clonotype: This may stem from a read error, because a much larger clone lies one nucleotide away. The chain couples TRBV28 to TRBJ2-7, with TRBD2 matching over 8 bases. Per the germline V gene, CDR1 is MDHEN and CDR2 is SYDVKM. With 6 bases clipped from V and 5 bases from J, the junction kept 12 bases outside the gene matches. The CDR3 runs to 15 residues. The CDR3 region has the DNA TGTGCCAGCAGCACAATGGGGGCGGGGGGTAACGAGCAGTACTTC. It yields the protein CASSTMGAGGNEQYF.

This clonotype rates as medium-sized. The chain carries TRBV11-2 and TRBJ2-7; D may be TRBD2 (6 bases). CDR3 size: 14 residues. The germline CDR1 and CDR2 sequences are SGHAT and FQNNGV. V was shortened by 0 bases and J by 4 bases, with 10 bases between the two germline ends. The CDR3 reads CASSLERGRYEQYF. The CDR3 region has the DNA TGTGCCAGCAGCTTAGAACGGGGGAGATACGAGCAGTACTTC.

Of note for this clonotype: A much bigger clone sits one base away, suggesting this may be a read error. This chain connects TRBV5-1 to TRBJ2-2; D not resolved. The CDR3 consists of 16 residues. Germline values: CDR1 SGHRS, CDR2 YFSETQ. Here the CDR3 reads CANSLGGTGWAGELFF. The CDR3 nucleotides read TGCGCCAACAGCTTGGGTGGAACCGGATGGGCCGGGGAGCTGTTTTTT.

This clonotype is judged medium-sized (0.01 to 0.1%). The rearrangement links TRBV7-9 to TRBJ1-4, with TRBD1 as a possible D gene (5 bases). Trimming left V 6 bases short and J 6 bases short, with 14 bases between. CDR3 length equals 14 residues. CDR1 SEHNR and CDR2 FQNEAQ come from the germline V gene (reference sequence). The CDR3 spells CASRKRGADEKLFF. The CDR3 nucleotides are TGTGCCAGCAGAAAACGAGGGGCGGATGAAAAACTGTTTTTT.

By share, this clonotype ranks as medium-sized. J is TRBJ2-1 and V is TRBV5-1; 10 bases are shared with TRBD2. Germline CDR1 SGHRS, CDR2 YFSETQ. The V and J ends lost 4 bases and 7 bases, in that order; junction bases with no gene match: 8. The CDR3 covers 15 residues. The chain's CDR3 is CASSPTSGAWNEQFF. In DNA, the CDR3 is TGCGCCAGCAGCCCTACTAGCGGGGCTTGGAATGAGCAGTTCTTC. The full variable domain, its missing parts supplied by reference TRBV5-1 and TRBJ2-1, is KAGVTQTPRYLIKTRGQQVTLSCSPISGHRSVSWYQQTPGQGLQFLFEYFSETQRNKGNFPGRFSGRQFSNSRSEMNVSTLELGDSALYLCASSPTSGAWNEQFFGPGTRLTVL.

By frequency in the sample, this clonotype is medium-sized. The chain links TRBV7-8 to TRBJ2-1; D is unresolved. The CDR3 is made up of 15 amino acids. V dropped 5 bases and J dropped 0 bases, with 11 bases sitting between them. Germline V gene sequence: CDR1 SGHVS, CDR2 FQNEAQ. The CDR3 nucleotides are TGTGCCAGCAGCCGTGGGCAGATCTCCTACAATGAGCAGTTCTTC. This codes for CASSRGQISYNEQFF.

By proportion, this clonotype is medium-sized. The chain has TRBV18 and TRBJ2-1; D may be TRBD2 (6 bases). The V gene's germline CDR1 is KGHSH and CDR2 LQKENI. The germline V and J ends were trimmed by 5 bases and 5 bases, with 10 bases remaining between them. The CDR3 is 13 amino acids. Written as DNA, the CDR3 is TGTGCCAGCTCATCGGGAGTAGACAATGAGCAGTTCTTC. The encoded protein is CASSSGVDNEQFF. The full variable domain, completed using reference TRBV18 and TRBJ2-1, is NAGVMQNPRHLVRRRGQEARLRCSPMKGHSHVYWYRQLPEEGLKFMVYLQKENIIDESGMPKERFSAEFPKEGPSILRIQQVVRGDSAAYFCASSSGVDNEQFFGPGTRLTVL.

This clonotype is labeled as medium-sized. The chain joins TRBV19 to TRBJ1-5; unclear D gene. Trimming took 4 bases from V and 2 from J, leaving 18 bases between them. CDR3 length: 17 residues. The germline CDR1 and CDR2 sequences are LNHDA and SQIVND (reference sequence). The CDR3 region is CASSKDSGMEGNQPQHF. CDR3 DNA sequence: TGTGCCAGTAGTAAGGACTCGGGGATGGAGGGCAATCAGCCCCAGCATTTT.

This clonotype was detected only once. Being one base from a much bigger clone, this may be a read error. J is TRBJ2-1 and V is TRBV7-3; weak D call: TRBD2 (7 bases). Trimming removed 4 bases at V and 5 bases at J, with 12 bases between. The CDR3 spans 14 residues. Germline V CDR1 and CDR2: SGHTA, FQGTGA. CDR3 in amino acids: CASSSRGGHNEQFF. The CDR3 coding sequence is TGTGCCAGCAGCTCAAGGGGGGGCCACAATGAGCAGTTCTTC.